This TCR beta chain originates from a study of cytomegalovirus exposure and HLA in healthy donors. To note about this clone: What it binds is not known.

Germline V CDR1 and CDR2: MRHNA, SNTAGT. V was clipped by 6 bases and J by 1 base; unmatched bases: 0. This CDR3 has 14 amino acids. PCR amplification relied on 60 Vbeta primers (plus 13 Jbeta primers). TCRdb's copy holds only in-frame clones and misses some; the assay was immunoSEQ multiplex PCR. Of about 65,000 clones listed, about 72% are singletons. Study-wide results and caveats: The study dropped some indistinguishable V segments, TRBV6-2 and TRBV6-3 among them. Analysis was performed later, and it showed HLA-associated TCR beta chains to be more clonally expanded than equally common others.

This chain links TRBV6-4 with TRBJ2-2; 9 bases fit TRBD1. This receptor was obtained from a girl aged 10-17 years in good health and CMV-seropositive. Sequenced sample: PBMCs. The CDR3: CASRGQGNTGELFF. The CDR3 DNA follows: TGTGCCAGCAGGGGACAGGGGAACACCGGGGAGCTGTTTTTT.